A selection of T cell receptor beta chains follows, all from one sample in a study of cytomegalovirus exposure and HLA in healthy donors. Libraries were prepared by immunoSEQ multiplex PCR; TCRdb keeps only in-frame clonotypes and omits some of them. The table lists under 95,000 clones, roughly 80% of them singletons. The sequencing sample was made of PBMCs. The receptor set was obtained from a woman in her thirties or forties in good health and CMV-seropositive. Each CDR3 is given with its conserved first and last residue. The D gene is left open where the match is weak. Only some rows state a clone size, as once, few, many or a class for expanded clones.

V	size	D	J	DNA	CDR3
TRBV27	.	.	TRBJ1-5	TGTGCCAGCAGTTCAGGGTCGTGGAGCAATCAGCCCCAGCATTTT	CASSSGSWSNQPQHF
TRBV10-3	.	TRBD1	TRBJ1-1	TGTGCCATCAGCTCCGGGACAGGGGGCGGGGGCACTGAAGCTTTCTTT	CAISSGTGGGGTEAFF
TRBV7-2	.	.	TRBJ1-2	TGTGCCAGCAGCTTAGAAGTTCTATCGAACTATGGCTACACCTTC	CASSLEVLSNYGYTF
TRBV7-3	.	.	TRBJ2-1	TGTGCCAGCAGCTTAATTTCTTCAGGCTACAATGAGCAGTTCTTC	CASSLISSGYNEQFF
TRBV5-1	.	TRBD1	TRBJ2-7	TGCGCCAGCAGCCTCCAGGGACAGGGGAGGGAGGTGCAGTACTTC	CASSLQGQGREVQYF
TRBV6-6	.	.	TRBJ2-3	TGTGCCAGCCGGCGCGGGAGCACAGATACGCAGTATTTT	CASRRGSTDTQYF
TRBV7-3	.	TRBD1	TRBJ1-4	TGTGCCAGCAGCTTCGGGAAGGGGGCCGGCGAAAAACTGTTTTTT	CASSFGKGAGEKLFF
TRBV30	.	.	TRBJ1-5	TGTGCCTGGAGTGACCTGGACAGTAATCAGCCCCAGCATTTT	CAWSDLDSNQPQHF
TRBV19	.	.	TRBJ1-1	TGTGCCAGTAGTATGCGCCGAGGTGGCACTGAAGCTTTCTTT	CASSMRRGGTEAFF
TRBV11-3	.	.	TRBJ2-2	TGTGCCAGCAACAATCCCACGGAAGGGGTAGACACCGGGGAGCTGTTTTTT	CASNNPTEGVDTGELFF
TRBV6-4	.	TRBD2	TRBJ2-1	TGTGCCAGCAGGGGGGGAGAGAGGACTAGCGGCCTTTACAATGAGCAGTTCTTC	CASRGGERTSGLYNEQFF
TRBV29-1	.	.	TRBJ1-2	TGCAGCGTTACAGGGAGAAGAAGTGGCTACACCTTC	CSVTGRRSGYTF
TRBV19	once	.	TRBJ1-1	TGTGCCAGCGGGGATCCCGTAATGAACACTGAAGCTTTCTTT	CASGDPVMNTEAFF